The T cell receptor beta chain described here comes from a study of a mutant IDH1 vaccine in newly diagnosed glioma. Across the whole study: In some groups vaccination began 4-6 weeks post-radiotherapy; others received it with temozolomide. Of treated patients, approximately 60% were men and about 40% women, averaging around 39 years.

Note on this clone: The target antigen is unknown.

TCRdb's table, derived via immunoSEQ multiplex PCR, lists solely in-frame clones and lacks some. This table holds 25,000 or so clones, roughly three quarters found once. Study-wide points: Seemingly, pseudoprogression had no relation to changes in the top peripheral T cell clonotypes.

Regarding time point: week 5, during vaccination. Each dose delivered 300 ug of mutant IDH1 20-mer peptide subcutaneously with imiquimod. V lost 5 bases to trimming and J lost 8 bases, with 18 bases between them. This CDR3 is built from 13 residues. The V gene's germline CDR1 is SQVTM and CDR2 ANQGSEA. The chain combines TRBV29-1 with TRBJ1-1; D might be TRBD1 (5 bases). The TCR sequence derives from a man between 35 and 55 years old with glioma. Some clones in this sample may be carry-over from other donors' samples. Specimen: PBMCs, collected from a glioma patient whose treatment included an IDH1 peptide vaccine. DNA of the CDR3: TGCAGCGTTCATCCGGGACCCCCCAAAGAAGCTTTCTTT. Its translation is CSVHPGPPKEAFF.